Presented here are 27 T cell receptor beta chains from one specimen sequenced in a study of T cell clones after liver transplantation. Profiled with immunoSEQ multiplex PCR; TCRdb holds only in-frame clones, not every one. The table has roughly 80,000 clones, about 82% seen once. The sequencing used CD4+ T cells from blood, collected 45 to 46 months after liver transplant. Source of these receptors: a human patient who received a liver transplant. A subset of T cells may come from the graft donor.

V is TRBV14 and J is TRBJ2-1; D is uncertain. Germline lookup yields CDR1 SGHDN and CDR2 FVKESK. The V end was cut by 1 base, the J end by 4 bases, with 14 bases between. The CDR3 sequence is 16 residues long. CDR3 sequence: CASSQGPLVGYNEQFF. CDR3 coding DNA: TGTGCCAGCAGCCAAGGTCCGCTTGTAGGGTACAATGAGCAGTTCTTC.

CDR3: CASRTPWGAEYNEQFF. CDR3 coding DNA: TGTGCCAGCAGGACTCCGTGGGGGGCGGAATACAATGAGCAGTTCTTC. This sequence joins TRBV28 and TRBJ2-1; possibly TRBD1 or TRBD2 for D (6 bases each). CDR3 size: 16 residues. Germline V gives CDR1 MDHEN, CDR2 SYDVKM. V dropped 6 bases and J dropped 4 bases, with 19 bases sitting between them.

The rearrangement joins TRBV19 to TRBJ1-2; D perhaps matches TRBD1 (6 bases). V lost 7 bases to trimming and J lost 4 bases, with 16 bases between them. CDR3 size: 14 residues. From germline, CDR1 is LNHDA and CDR2 SQIVND (reference sequence). CDR3 coding DNA: TGTGCCAGTACCACCGGGACATCTACCTATGGCTACACCTTC. Translating gives CASTTGTSTYGYTF.

The chain joins TRBV19 to TRBJ1-1; D is uncertain. Trimming shortened V by 3 bases and J by 3 bases, and 11 bases separated the two germline ends. Per germline, CDR1 LNHDA and CDR2 SQIVND (reference sequence). The CDR3 spans 14 residues. For the CDR3, the DNA is TGTGCCAGTAGTATCGCGTCGACGGACACTGAAGCTTTCTTT. Translated, it gives CASSIASTDTEAFF.

This clone was detected many times. The chain links TRBV10-1 to TRBJ2-7; no firm D call. Deletions cut 8 bases from V and 1 base from J, with 3 bases between. Germline values: CDR1 WNHNN, CDR2 SYGVQD (reference sequence). CDR3 length: 10 residues. The CDR3 loop reads CASGSYEQYF. The CDR3 bases are TGCGCCAGCGGTTCCTACGAGCAGTACTTC.

This rearrangement joins TRBV20-1 to TRBJ2-5; D uncertain. The CDR3 is 10 amino acids. Trimming pared 7 bases from V and 0 bases from J, leaving 3 bases between. Germline CDR1 reads DFQATT; CDR2 reads SNEGSKA (reference sequence). DNA of the CDR3: TGCAGTGGGAACCAAGAGACCCAGTACTTC. This codes for CSGNQETQYF.

This chain links TRBV27 with TRBJ2-7, with TRBD1 as a possible D gene (6 bases). The V gene's germline CDR1 is MNHEY and CDR2 SMNVEV (reference sequence). Trimming left V 6 bases short and J 1 base short, with 13 bases between. The CDR3 covers 14 residues. The CDR3 bases are TGTGCCAGCAGCGATCGGGACATTTCCTACGAGCAGTACTTC. The encoded protein is CASSDRDISYEQYF.

CDR3 residues: CASSPLGQQETQYF. CDR3 sequence (DNA): TGTGCCAGCTCACCCTTGGGACAGCAAGAGACCCAGTACTTC. J is TRBJ2-5 and V is TRBV18; 7 positions agree with TRBD1. Looked up from germline, CDR1 is KGHSH and CDR2 is LQKENI. After removal of 3 bases from V and 2 bases from J, the junction contained 3 bases not matched to a gene. This CDR3 spans 14 amino acids.

This chain links TRBV28 with TRBJ2-7; 13 bases are shared with TRBD2. Per germline, CDR1 MDHEN and CDR2 SYDVKM. J gave up 4 bases and V 1 base, and 4 bases lay outside the gene matches. This CDR3 is 16 amino acids long. CDR3 sequence: CASSLSLAGGRYEQYF. In DNA, the CDR3 is TGTGCCAGCAGTTTATCACTAGCGGGAGGGAGATACGAGCAGTACTTC.

The V and J genes are TRBV5-8 and TRBJ2-3, with 10 bases matching TRBD1. The V and J ends lost 6 bases and 2 bases, in that order; junction bases with no gene match: 6. This CDR3 is built from 15 residues. Looked up from germline, CDR1 is SGHTS and CDR2 is YDEGEE. Here the CDR3 DNA reads TGTGCCAGCATTATGACAGGGGGCTACACAGATACGCAGTATTTT. Protein product: CASIMTGGYTDTQYF.

The CDR3 DNA follows: TGTGCCAGCAGTTTAGCCCTAGCGGGCCAAGAGACCCAGTACTTC. It specifies CASSLALAGQETQYF. V usage is TRBV28 and J usage is TRBJ2-5; 8 positions match TRBD2. The CDR3 consists of 15 residues. V was clipped by 2 bases and J by 1 base; unmatched bases: 3. From germline, CDR1 is MDHEN and CDR2 SYDVKM. The entire variable domain, with the rest obtained from reference TRBV28 and TRBJ2-5, is as follows: DVKVTQSSRYLVKRTGEKVFLECVQDMDHENMFWYRQDPGLGLRLIYFSYDVKMKEKGDIPEGYSVSREKKERFSLILESASTNQTSMYLCASSLALAGQETQYFGPGTRLLVL.

The V call is TRBV2, the J call TRBJ1-2; D not certain. Germline V gene lookup returns CDR1 SNHLY and CDR2 FYNNEI. V lost 7 bases, J lost 1 base, and 10 bases lay in between. The CDR3 loop spans 13 amino acids. Here the CDR3 DNA reads TGTGCCAGCACGGCGGGTATTAACTATGGCTACACCTTC. Amino acids: CASTAGINYGYTF.

The DNA for the CDR3 is TGTGCCAGCAGAGGGACAGGGGGCTCTGGGGCCAACGTCCTGACTTTC. Translating it yields CASRGTGGSGANVLTF. The chain couples TRBV9 to TRBJ2-6, with 11 bases matching TRBD1. The V gene's germline CDR1 is SGDLS and CDR2 YYNGEE. The J segment lost 0 bases and the V segment lost 5 bases, leaving 1 base of the junction unmatched. This CDR3 has 16 amino acids.

V gene TRBV5-4 combines with J gene TRBJ1-5; TRBD1 aligns across 8 bases. There are 16 residues in the CDR3. CDR1 SGHNT and CDR2 YYREEE come from the germline V gene (reference sequence). J gave up 7 bases and V 1 base, and 10 bases lay outside the gene matches. CDR3: CASSLNPGQGGQPQHF. For the CDR3, the DNA is TGTGCCAGCAGCTTGAATCCCGGACAGGGCGGACAGCCCCAGCATTTT.

This clone appeared once. The V call is TRBV6-1, the J call TRBJ1-4, with 7 bases fitting TRBD1. This CDR3 region has 15 residues. Unmatched junction bases numbered 7, after V lost 4 bases and J lost 5 bases. Germline V lookup: CDR1 MNHNS, CDR2 SASEGT. The CDR3, as DNA: TGTGCCAGCAGTGGGGGTGGGACAGTGAATGAAAAACTGTTTTTT. Protein sequence: CASSGGGTVNEKLFF.

The rearrangement joins TRBV28 to TRBJ1-4, with no clear D. CDR3 size: 12 residues. V was clipped by 6 bases and J by 4 bases, with 6 bases between them. CDR1 and CDR2 (germline): MDHEN, SYDVKM. The CDR3 nucleotides are TGTGCCAGCAGGACCCTTAATGAAAAACTGTTTTTT. Protein: CASRTLNEKLFF. Drawing the rest from reference TRBV28 and TRBJ1-4, the complete variable domain is DVKVTQSSRYLVKRTGEKVFLECVQDMDHENMFWYRQDPGLGLRLIYFSYDVKMKEKGDIPEGYSVSREKKERFSLILESASTNQTSMYLCASRTLNEKLFFGSGTQLSVL.

The chain joins TRBV28 to TRBJ2-7; D is perhaps TRBD2 (6 bases). Deletions cut 6 bases from V and 1 base from J, with 13 bases between. Looked up from germline, CDR1 is MDHEN and CDR2 is SYDVKM. This CDR3 comprises 14 residues. The CDR3 protein is CASSPPGTSYEQYF. DNA for the CDR3: TGTGCCAGCAGCCCTCCCGGGACTTCCTACGAGCAGTACTTC.

The gene calls are TRBV29-1 and TRBJ2-4; D possibly corresponds to TRBD2 (5 bases). Trimming pared 3 bases from V and 9 bases from J, leaving 15 bases between. There are 13 residues in the CDR3. Germline V gene lookup returns CDR1 SQVTM and CDR2 ANQGSEA. The DNA of the CDR3 is TGCAGCGTTGACATCGCCGAGGGAAGCATTCAGTACTTC. Protein product: CSVDIAEGSIQYF. Filled out from reference TRBV29-1 and TRBJ2-4, the complete variable domain reads SAVISQKPSRDICQRGTSLTIQCQVDSQVTMMFWYRQQPGQSLTLIATANQGSEATYESGFVIDKFPISRPNLTFSTLTVSNMSPEDSSIYLCSVDIAEGSIQYFGAGTRLSVL.

This clone was recorded only once. The chain has TRBV7-2 and TRBJ2-4, with a weak D call TRBD2 (5 bases). The germline V and J ends were trimmed by 2 bases and 0 bases, with 11 bases remaining between them. This CDR3 contains 16 residues. Germline V gene lookup returns CDR1 SGHTA and CDR2 FQGNSA. CDR3 DNA: TGTGCCAGCAGCTTAAGCGGAGTGCTAGCCAAAAACATTCAGTACTTC. Its translation: CASSLSGVLAKNIQYF.

V usage is TRBV5-4 and J usage is TRBJ2-1; a possible D gene is TRBD2 (5 bases). Germline V gives CDR1 SGHNT, CDR2 YYREEE (reference sequence). CDR3 length: 15 amino acids. Trimming left V 4 bases short and J 6 bases short, with 17 bases between. CDR3 bases: TGTGCCAGCAGCCAAGATAGTGGGAGAGTCAATGAGCAGTTCTTC. Protein sequence: CASSQDSGRVNEQFF. Together with reference TRBV5-4 and TRBJ2-1, the CDR3 gives the full variable domain: ETGVTQSPTHLIKTRGQQVTLRCSSQSGHNTVSWYQQALGQGPQFIFQYYREEENGRGNFPPRFSGLQFPNYSSELNVNALELDDSALYLCASSQDSGRVNEQFFGPGTRLTVL.

The V gene is TRBV7-9, the J gene TRBJ1-3; D is unresolved. The CDR3 spans 18 residues. V was cut by 1 base and J by 0 bases, with 16 bases left in between. Looked up from germline, CDR1 is SEHNR and CDR2 is FQNEAQ (reference sequence). In nucleotides, the CDR3 is TGTGCCAGCAGCTTAGTTCGATTTAGAACCAGCTCTGGAAACACCATATATTTT. Its protein is CASSLVRFRTSSGNTIYF.

The chain recombines TRBV10-2 with TRBJ2-7; D remains unclear. Germline-derived CDR1 and CDR2 are WSHSY and SAAADI. This CDR3 contains 14 residues. V lost 6 bases and J 1 base, leaving 13 bases between the germline ends. CDR3 residues: CASSPSLKSYEQYF. Written as DNA, the CDR3 is TGCGCCAGCAGCCCCTCACTGAAGTCCTACGAGCAGTACTTC.

V gene TRBV7-9 combines with J gene TRBJ2-1; D gene uncertain. The ends were cut back, 1 base at V and 6 bases at J, with 7 bases in the middle. The CDR3 extends over 13 amino acids. Germline V lookup: CDR1 SEHNR, CDR2 FQNEAQ (reference sequence). The CDR3: CASSLGSGNEQFF. The CDR3 bases are TGTGCCAGCAGCTTAGGTTCTGGCAATGAGCAGTTCTTC.

V and J are TRBV28 and TRBJ2-7; either TRBD1 or TRBD2 may fit D (5 bases each). The V and J ends lost 3 bases and 5 bases respectively, with 14 bases between them. Germline assignment: CDR1 MDHEN and CDR2 SYDVKM. The CDR3 contains 14 residues. This chain's CDR3 is CASSFMGVRDEQYF. The CDR3 coding sequence is TGTGCCAGCAGTTTCATGGGGGTAAGGGACGAGCAGTACTTC.

This clone occurred a few times. The chain recombines TRBV28 with TRBJ1-2; the match to TRBD1 covers 8 bases. The trim removed 5 bases at V and 2 bases at J, leaving 4 bases unmatched. This CDR3 has 14 residues. CDR1 is MDHEN and CDR2 is SYDVKM in the germline V gene. CDR3 residues: CASSRDRKNYGYTF. CDR3 coding DNA: TGTGCCAGCAGTAGGGACAGGAAAAACTATGGCTACACCTTC.

The chain joins TRBV10-3 to TRBJ2-7, with 7 bases lining up with TRBD1. This CDR3 spans 15 amino acids. CDR1 ENHRY and CDR2 SYGVKD come from the germline V gene. Losses at the gene ends were 2 bases for V and 6 bases for J; bases not matched to a gene: 10. The DNA of the CDR3 is TGTGCCATCAGTGAGAGGGGGCAGGGGCTAGGCGAGCAGTACTTC. Encoded protein: CAISERGQGLGEQYF.

The rearrangement links TRBV9 to TRBJ2-1; 8 nucleotides align to TRBD1. This CDR3 has 15 residues. CDR1 and CDR2 (germline): SGDLS, YYNGEE. J gave up 6 bases and V 3 bases, and 8 bases lay outside the gene matches. CDR3 region: CASSARTGMINEQFF. CDR3 sequence (DNA): TGTGCCAGCAGCGCACGGACAGGGATGATCAATGAGCAGTTCTTC.